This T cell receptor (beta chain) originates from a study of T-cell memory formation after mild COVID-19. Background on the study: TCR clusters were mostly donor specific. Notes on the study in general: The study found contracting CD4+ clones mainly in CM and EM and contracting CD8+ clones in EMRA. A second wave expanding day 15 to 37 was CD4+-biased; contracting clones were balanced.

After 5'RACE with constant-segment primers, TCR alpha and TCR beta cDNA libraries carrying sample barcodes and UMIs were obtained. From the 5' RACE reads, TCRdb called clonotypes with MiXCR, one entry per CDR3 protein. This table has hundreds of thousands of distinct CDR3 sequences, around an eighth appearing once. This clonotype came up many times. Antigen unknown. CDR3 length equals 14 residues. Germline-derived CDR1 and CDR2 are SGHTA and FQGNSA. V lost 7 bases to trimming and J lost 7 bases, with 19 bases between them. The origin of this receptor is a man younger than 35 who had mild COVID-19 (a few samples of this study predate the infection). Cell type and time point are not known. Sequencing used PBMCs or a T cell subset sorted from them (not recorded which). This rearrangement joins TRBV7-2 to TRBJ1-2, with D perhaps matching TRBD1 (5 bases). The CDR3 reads CASKVGRRTAGYTF. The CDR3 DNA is TGTGCCAGCAAGGTGGGGCGGCGCACGGCTGGCTACACCTTC.